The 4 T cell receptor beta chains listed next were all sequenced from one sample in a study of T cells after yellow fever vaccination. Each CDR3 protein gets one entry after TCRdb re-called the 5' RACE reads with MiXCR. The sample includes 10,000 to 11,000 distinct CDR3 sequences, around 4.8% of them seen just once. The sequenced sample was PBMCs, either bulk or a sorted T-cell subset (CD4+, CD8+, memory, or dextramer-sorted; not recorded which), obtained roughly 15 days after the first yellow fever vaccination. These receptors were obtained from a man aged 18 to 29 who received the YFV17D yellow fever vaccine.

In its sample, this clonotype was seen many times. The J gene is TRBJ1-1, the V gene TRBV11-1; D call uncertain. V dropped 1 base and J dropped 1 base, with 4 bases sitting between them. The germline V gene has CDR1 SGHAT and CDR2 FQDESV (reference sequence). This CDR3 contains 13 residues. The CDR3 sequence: CASSLGANTEAFF. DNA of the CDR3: TGTGCCAGCAGCTTAGGGGCGAACACTGAAGCTTTCTTT.

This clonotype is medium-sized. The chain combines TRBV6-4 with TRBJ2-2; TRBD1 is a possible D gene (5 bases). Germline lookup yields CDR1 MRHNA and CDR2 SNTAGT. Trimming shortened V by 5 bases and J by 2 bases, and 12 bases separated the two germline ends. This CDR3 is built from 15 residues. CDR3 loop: CASSLGHLNTGELFF. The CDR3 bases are TGTGCCAGCAGTCTCGGACATCTTAACACCGGGGAGCTGTTTTTT.

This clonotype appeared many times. The CDR3: CASSPPGLQGNQPQHF. The CDR3 DNA sequence: TGTGCCAGCAGTCCCCCGGGCCTACAGGGCAATCAGCCCCAGCATTTT. The chain uses TRBV6-5 and TRBJ1-5, with D perhaps TRBD1 (5 bases). Trimming pared 5 bases from V and 2 bases from J, leaving 16 bases between. This CDR3 is 16 amino acids long. CDR1 and CDR2 (germline): MNHEY, SVGAGI.

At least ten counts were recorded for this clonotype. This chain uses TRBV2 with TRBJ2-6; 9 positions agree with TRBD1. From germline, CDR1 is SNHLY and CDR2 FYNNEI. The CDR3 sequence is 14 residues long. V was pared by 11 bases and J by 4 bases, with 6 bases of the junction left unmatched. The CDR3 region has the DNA TGTGCCGGCGGACAGGGGCCCGGGGCCAACGTCCTGACTTTC. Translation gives CAGGQGPGANVLTF.